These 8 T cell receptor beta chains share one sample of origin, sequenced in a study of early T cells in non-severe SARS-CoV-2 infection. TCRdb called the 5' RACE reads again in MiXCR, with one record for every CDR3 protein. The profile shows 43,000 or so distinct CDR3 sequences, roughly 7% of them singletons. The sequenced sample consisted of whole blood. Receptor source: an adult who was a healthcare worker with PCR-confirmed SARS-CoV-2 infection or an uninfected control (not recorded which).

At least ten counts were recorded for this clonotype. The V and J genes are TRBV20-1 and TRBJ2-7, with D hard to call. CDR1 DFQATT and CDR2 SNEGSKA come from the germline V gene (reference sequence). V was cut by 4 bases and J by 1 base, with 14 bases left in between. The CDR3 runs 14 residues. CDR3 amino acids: CSAISGQFSYEQYF. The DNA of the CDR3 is TGCAGTGCTATATCGGGCCAGTTTTCCTACGAGCAGTACTTC.

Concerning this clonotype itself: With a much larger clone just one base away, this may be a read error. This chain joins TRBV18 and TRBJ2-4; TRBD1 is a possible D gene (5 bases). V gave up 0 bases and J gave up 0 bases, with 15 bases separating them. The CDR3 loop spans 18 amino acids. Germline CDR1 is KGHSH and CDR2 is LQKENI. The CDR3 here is CASSPPKGAGLAKNIQYF. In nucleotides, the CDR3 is TGTGCCAGCTCACCACCTAAAGGGGCAGGATTAGCCAAAAACATTCAGTACTTC.

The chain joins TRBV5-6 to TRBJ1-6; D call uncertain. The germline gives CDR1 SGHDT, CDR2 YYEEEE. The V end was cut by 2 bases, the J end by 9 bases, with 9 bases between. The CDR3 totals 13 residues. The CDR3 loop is CASSFGRSSPLHF. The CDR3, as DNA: TGTGCCAGCAGCTTCGGCAGGAGTTCACCCCTCCACTTT.

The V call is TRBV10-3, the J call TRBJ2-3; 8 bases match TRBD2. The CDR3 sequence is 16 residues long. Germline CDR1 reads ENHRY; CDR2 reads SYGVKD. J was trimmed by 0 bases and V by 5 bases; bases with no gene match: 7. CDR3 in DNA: TGTGCCATCAGTCATAAGGAGCGGGGGAGCACAGATACGCAGTATTTT. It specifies CAISHKERGSTDTQYF.

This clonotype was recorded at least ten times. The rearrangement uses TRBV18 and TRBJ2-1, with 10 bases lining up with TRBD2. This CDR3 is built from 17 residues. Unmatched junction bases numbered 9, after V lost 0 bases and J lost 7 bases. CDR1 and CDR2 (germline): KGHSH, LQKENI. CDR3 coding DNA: TGTGCCAGCTCACCACCCGACTCGCTAGCGGGGGTAAATGAGCAGTTCTTC. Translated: CASSPPDSLAGVNEQFF.

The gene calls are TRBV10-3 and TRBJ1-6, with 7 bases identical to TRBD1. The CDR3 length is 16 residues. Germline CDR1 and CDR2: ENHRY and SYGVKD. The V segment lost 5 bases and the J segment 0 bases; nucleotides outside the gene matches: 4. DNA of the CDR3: TGTGCCATCAGTCGGACAGGAAGCTCCTATAATTCACCCCTCCACTTT. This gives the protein CAISRTGSSYNSPLHF.

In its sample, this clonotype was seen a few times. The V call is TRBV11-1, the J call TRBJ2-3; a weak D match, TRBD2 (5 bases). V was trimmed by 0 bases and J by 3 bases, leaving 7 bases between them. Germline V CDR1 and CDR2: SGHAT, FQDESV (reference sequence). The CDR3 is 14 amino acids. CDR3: CASSLAEATDTQYF. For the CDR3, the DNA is TGTGCCAGCAGCTTAGCGGAGGCTACAGATACGCAGTATTTT. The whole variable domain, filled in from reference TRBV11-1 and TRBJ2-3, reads EAEVAQSPRYKITEKSQAVAFWCDPISGHATLYWYRQILGQGPELLVQFQDESVVDDSQLPKDRFSAERLKGVDSTLKIQPAELGDSAMYLCASSLAEATDTQYFGPGTRLTVL.

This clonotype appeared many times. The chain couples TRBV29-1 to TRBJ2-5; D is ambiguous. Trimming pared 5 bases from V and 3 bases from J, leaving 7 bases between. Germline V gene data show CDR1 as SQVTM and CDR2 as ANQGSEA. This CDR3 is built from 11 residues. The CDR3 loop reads CSVMSEETQYF. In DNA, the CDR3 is TGCAGCGTTATGAGCGAAGAGACCCAGTACTTC.